The table lists the clone carrying this T cell receptor beta chain with a few counts. The target antigen is unknown. The data belong to a study of T-cell memory formation after mild COVID-19. The CDR3 runs 15 residues. In germline, CDR1 is MNHEY, CDR2 SVGEGT. V dropped 5 bases and J dropped 2; count of bases not matched to a gene: 8. General study results and limits: There were some responding clones in pre-infection memory, which suggested that cross-reactive memory had joined.

TCRdb ran MiXCR on the 5' RACE reads and lists one entry per CDR3 protein. The sample lists just over 400,000 distinct CDR3 sequences, about 22% occurring once. This clonotype was sampled from an adult woman who had mild COVID-19 (a few samples of this study predate the infection). Cell type and time point are not known. The sequenced sample was PBMCs or a T cell subset sorted from them (not recorded which). This chain links TRBV6-2 or TRBV6-3 with TRBJ2-5; 7 bases line up with TRBD1. In DNA form, the CDR3 reads TGTGCCAGCAGTCTAACGGACAGGCTTCAAGAGACCCAGTACTTC. Residues: CASSLTDRLQETQYF.